This TCR beta chain was sequenced during a study of T cell repertoires in cytomegalovirus infection. This clonotype was counted a few times. One entry per CDR3 protein, called by TCRdb with MiXCR from the reads. Among 350,000 to 550,000 distinct CDR3 sequences listed, roughly 31% were seen once. The TCR originated in a human donor in good health (CMV status not recorded). Some clones in this sample may be carry-over from other donors' samples. The sample taken for sequencing was PBMCs.

The CDR3 region is CASSEPLNQPQHF. CDR3 DNA: TGTGCCAGCAGTGAGCCTCTCAATCAGCCCCAGCATTTT. The V gene is TRBV28, the J gene TRBJ1-5, with D unresolved. Germline V gene data show CDR1 as MDHEN and CDR2 as SYDVKM. The CDR3 runs to 13 residues. Trimming pared 5 bases from V and 3 bases from J, leaving 8 bases between.